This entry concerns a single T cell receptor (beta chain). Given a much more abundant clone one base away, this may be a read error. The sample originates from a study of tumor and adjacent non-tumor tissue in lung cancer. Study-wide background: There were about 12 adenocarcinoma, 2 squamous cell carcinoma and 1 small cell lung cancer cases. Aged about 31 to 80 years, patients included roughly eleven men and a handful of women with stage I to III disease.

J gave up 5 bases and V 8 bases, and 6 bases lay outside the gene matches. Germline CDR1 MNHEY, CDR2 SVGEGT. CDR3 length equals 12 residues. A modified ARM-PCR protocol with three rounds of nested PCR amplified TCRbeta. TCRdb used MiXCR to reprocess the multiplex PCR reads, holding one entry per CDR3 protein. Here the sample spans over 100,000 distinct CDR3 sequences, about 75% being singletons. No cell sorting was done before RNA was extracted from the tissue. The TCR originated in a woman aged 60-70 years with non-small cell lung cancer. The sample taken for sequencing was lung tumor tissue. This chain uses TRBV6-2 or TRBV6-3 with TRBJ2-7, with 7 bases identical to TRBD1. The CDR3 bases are TGTGCCAGCCGACAGGGCAATCACGAGCAGTACTTC. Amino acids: CASRQGNHEQYF.